Listed here are 21 T cell receptor beta chains from one sample, sequenced in a study of cytomegalovirus exposure and HLA in healthy donors. PCR was performed using 60 Vbeta and 13 Jbeta primers. This table comes from immunoSEQ multiplex PCR, and its TCRdb copy is limited to in-frame clones, with some not included. The table includes about 130,000 clones, over 75% detected once. The specimen sequenced was PBMCs. The receptors were gathered from a woman aged 40 to 50 in good health and CMV-seropositive.

As concerns this clone: Other DNA variants within this sample encode the same CDR3. CDR3 in DNA: TGTGCCAGCATCAACAGGGAGTCGGGACGCTTGGAGCAGTACTTC. It yields the protein CASINRESGRLEQYF. The chain carries TRBV6-5 and TRBJ2-7; possibly TRBD1 for D (6 bases). This CDR3 has 15 amino acids. V lost 7 bases, J lost 7 bases, and 23 bases lay in between. Germline V gene lookup returns CDR1 MNHEY and CDR2 SVGAGI.

The V call is TRBV2, the J call TRBJ2-3, with a weak D call TRBD2 (6 bases). CDR1 is SNHLY, CDR2 FYNNEI, per germline. Trimming cost V 9 bases and J 3 bases, with 16 bases left between them. The CDR3 has 14 amino acids. CDR3 DNA: TGTGCCAGAGGGGACTCCAGAGTGACAGATACGCAGTATTTT. Translated: CARGDSRVTDTQYF.

The count of this clone is one. V and J are TRBV28 and TRBJ2-3; the match to TRBD2 covers 7 bases. V lost 7 bases to trimming and J lost 2 bases; unmatched junction nucleotides: 12. The CDR3 loop spans 16 amino acids. The germline V gene encodes CDR1 MDHEN and CDR2 SYDVKM. CDR3 sequence (DNA): TGTGCCAGCACTTCGGAGCGGGGCGAAATCACAGATACGCAGTATTTT. Amino acid sequence: CASTSERGEITDTQYF.

In nucleotides, the CDR3 is TGTGCCAGCAGTTTAGAGGGGACAAAAGGAAACACCATATATTTT. Protein product: CASSLEGTKGNTIYF. The chain recombines TRBV27 with TRBJ1-3, with a tentative D call TRBD1 (6 bases). Germline V gene data show CDR1 as MNHEY and CDR2 as SMNVEV (reference sequence). The CDR3 runs to 15 residues. Trimming took off 2 bases at V and 4 bases at J, with 12 bases between the two ends.

The chain has TRBV6-5 and TRBJ1-1; the match to TRBD1 covers 8 bases. After removal of 8 bases from V and 1 base from J, the junction contained 9 bases not matched to a gene. Germline loops: CDR1 MNHEY, CDR2 SVGAGI. The CDR3 consists of 15 residues. This CDR3 is CASLSGTGANTEAFF. The CDR3 nucleotides read TGTGCCAGCCTTTCGGGGACAGGAGCGAACACTGAAGCTTTCTTT.

The chain links TRBV10-1 to TRBJ1-2, with 7 bases that match TRBD1. CDR3 length: 13 residues. Germline V CDR1 and CDR2: WNHNN, SYGVQD (reference sequence). Trimming at V came to 5 bases and at J to 4 bases, leaving 4 bases not matched to a gene. This CDR3 reads CASSPGQSYGYTF. DNA for the CDR3: TGCGCCAGCAGTCCGGGACAGAGCTATGGCTACACCTTC.

V gene TRBV5-1 combines with J gene TRBJ2-5; maybe TRBD2 (6 bases). Trimming pared 4 bases from V and 4 bases from J, leaving 11 bases between. The CDR3 is 13 amino acids. In germline, CDR1 is SGHRS, CDR2 YFSETQ. CDR3: CASSKEGLETQYF. CDR3 bases: TGCGCCAGCAGCAAGGAGGGCCTAGAGACCCAGTACTTC.

The chain combines TRBV2 with TRBJ1-1, with D tentatively TRBD1 (5 bases). The CDR3 totals 15 residues. Germline CDR1 SNHLY, CDR2 FYNNEI. V lost 2 bases, J lost 5 bases, and 15 bases lay in between. DNA for the CDR3: TGTGCCAGCAGTGAACCTCGGGGGGGTCAAACTGAAGCTTTCTTT. Translation gives CASSEPRGGQTEAFF.

CDR3 nucleotides: TGTGCCAGTAGTATAGTTCGGCAGGGGGCGAACACTGAAGCTTTCTTT. Protein: CASSIVRQGANTEAFF. This chain joins TRBV19 and TRBJ1-1; 8 bases are shared with TRBD1. Trimming took 1 base from V and 1 from J; bases not matched to a gene: 5. Looked up from germline, CDR1 is LNHDA and CDR2 is SQIVND (reference sequence). The CDR3 is 16 residues long. Looking up the rest from reference TRBV19 and TRBJ1-1 gives the full variable domain: DGGITQSPKYLFRKEGQNVTLSCEQNLNHDAMYWYRQDPGQGLRLIYYSQIVNDFQKGDIAEGYSVSREKKESFPLTVTSAQKNPTAFYLCASSIVRQGANTEAFFGQGTRLTVV.

This clone was detected a few times. This rearrangement joins TRBV28 to TRBJ1-2, with 9 bases identical to TRBD1. J lost 7 bases, V lost 1 base, and 4 bases had no gene match. The CDR3 covers 14 residues. Looked up from germline, CDR1 is MDHEN and CDR2 is SYDVKM. CDR3 amino acids: CASSLYTGGFGYTF. The CDR3 DNA is TGTGCCAGCAGTTTATACACAGGGGGCTTTGGCTACACCTTC.

This clone occurred a few times. The rearrangement uses TRBV27 and TRBJ1-6, with D perhaps TRBD1 (6 bases). The germline V and J ends were trimmed by 6 bases and 3 bases, with 9 bases remaining between them. Per germline, CDR1 MNHEY and CDR2 SMNVEV (reference sequence). The length of the CDR3 is 14 residues. The CDR3: CASSQDSYNSPLHF. CDR3 DNA: TGTGCCAGCAGCCAGGACAGCTATAATTCACCCCTCCACTTT.

The chain uses TRBV6-5 and TRBJ2-7; 8 nucleotides agree with TRBD2. The V gene end was trimmed by 5 bases and the J gene end by 6 bases; junction bases not matched to a gene: 9. The CDR3 is 14 residues long. Germline loops: CDR1 MNHEY, CDR2 SVGAGI. The CDR3 DNA follows: TGTGCCAGCAGTCCCAGCGGGAGTCCCCGCGAGCAGTACTTC. This codes for CASSPSGSPREQYF.

The rearrangement joins TRBV7-3 to TRBJ2-6; D gene uncertain. V dropped 5 bases and J dropped 1 base, with 3 bases sitting between them. The CDR3 has 13 amino acids. CDR1 is SGHTA, CDR2 FQGTGA, per germline. The CDR3 sequence: CASSPSGANVLTF. DNA of the CDR3: TGTGCCAGCAGCCCTTCTGGGGCCAACGTCCTGACTTTC.

This clone was seen a few times. The V and J genes are TRBV10-3 and TRBJ1-6, with 9 bases lining up with TRBD1. The germline V gene encodes CDR1 ENHRY and CDR2 SYGVKD. This CDR3 spans 15 amino acids. V gave up 5 bases and J gave up 7 bases; unmatched junction bases: 6. The CDR3 bases are TGTGCCATCAGTTCCCGGGACAGGGACAATTCACCCCTCCACTTT. Translation: CAISSRDRDNSPLHF.

The chain uses TRBV5-4 and TRBJ2-3, with TRBD1 matching over 7 bases. Germline CDR1 reads SGHNT; CDR2 reads YYREEE (reference sequence). This CDR3 is 14 amino acids long. V shed 4 bases, J shed 2 bases, and the junction held 4 bases outside the gene matches. As DNA, the CDR3 is TGTGCCAGCAGCGCAGGGGGAAACACAGATACGCAGTATTTT. It codes for CASSAGGNTDTQYF.

The chain's CDR3 is CASSGGATNEKLFF. The CDR3, as DNA: TGTGCCAGCAGTGGCGGGGCAACTAATGAAAAACTGTTTTTT. This chain connects TRBV2 to TRBJ1-4; D is ambiguous. The V gene lost 4 bases and the J gene lost 0 bases, with 6 bases spanning the gap. Germline CDR1 reads SNHLY; CDR2 reads FYNNEI. The CDR3 runs to 14 residues.

The chain is built from TRBV21-1 and TRBJ2-7; the table calls TRBD2, which could not be checked here. TRBV21-1 is shown as a pseudogene. The CDR3 is 19 amino acids. CDR3 sequence (DNA): TGTGCCAGCAGCAAAATGTGTCCGGGACTAGCGGGAGGACCCTACGAGCAGTACTTC. Translated: CASSKMCPGLAGGPYEQYF.

The genes are TRBV14 and TRBJ2-7; perhaps TRBD2 as D (6 bases). V lost 1 base, J lost 9 bases, and 19 bases lay in between. The CDR3 totals 15 residues. Germline assignment: CDR1 SGHDN and CDR2 FVKESK. CDR3 in DNA: TGTGCCAGCAGCCAAGCTGGGACTGGCCAGTTCAGGCAGTACTTC. Protein sequence: CASSQAGTGQFRQYF.

A few counts support this clone. The V gene is TRBV10-1, the J gene TRBJ1-3; D remains unclear. The CDR3 extends over 17 amino acids. CDR1 is WNHNN and CDR2 is SYGVQD in the germline V gene (reference sequence). Trimming shortened V by 9 bases and J by 0 bases, and 21 bases separated the two germline ends. CDR3 sequence: CARVGPIESGSGNTIYF. DNA for the CDR3: TGCGCCAGAGTGGGCCCCATCGAAAGTGGCTCTGGAAACACCATATATTTT.

The CDR3 region has the DNA TGTGCCTGGACCTGGCCGGGTAACACTGAAGCTTTCTTT. Its translation: CAWTWPGNTEAFF. The genes are TRBV30 and TRBJ1-1; D is unresolved. Germline V lookup: CDR1 GTSNPN, CDR2 SVGIG (reference sequence). V was clipped by 4 bases and J by 2 bases, with 11 bases between them. The length of the CDR3 is 13 residues.

The rearrangement joins TRBV19 to TRBJ1-1, with a weak D call TRBD1 (5 bases). The germline gives CDR1 LNHDA, CDR2 SQIVND (reference sequence). The CDR3 runs 13 residues. Trimming took off 6 bases at V and 0 bases at J, with 8 bases between the two ends. CDR3 sequence reads: CASRGQVNTEAFF. CDR3 bases: TGTGCCAGTAGAGGACAAGTGAACACTGAAGCTTTCTTT.